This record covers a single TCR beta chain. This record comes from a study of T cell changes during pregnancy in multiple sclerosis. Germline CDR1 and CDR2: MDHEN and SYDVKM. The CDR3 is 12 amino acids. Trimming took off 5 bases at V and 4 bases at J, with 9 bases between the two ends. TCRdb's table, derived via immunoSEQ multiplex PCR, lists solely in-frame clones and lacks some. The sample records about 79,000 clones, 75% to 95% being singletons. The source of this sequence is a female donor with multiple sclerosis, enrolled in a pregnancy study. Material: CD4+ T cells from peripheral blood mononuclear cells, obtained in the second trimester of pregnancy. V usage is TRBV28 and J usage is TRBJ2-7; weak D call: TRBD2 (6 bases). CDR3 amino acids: CASSLGSYEQYF. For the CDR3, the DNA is TGTGCCAGCAGTCTCGGGAGTTACGAGCAGTACTTC.